This T cell receptor beta chain was profiled in a study of CD8 T cells in Susac syndrome. The authors sequenced TCR beta from blood CD8+ and CD4+ T cells. Germline V gene sequence: CDR1 LGHDT, CDR2 YNNKEL (reference sequence). The V gene end was trimmed by 4 bases and the J gene end by 4 bases; junction bases not matched to a gene: 7. This CDR3 contains 15 residues. Random hexamers were used to reverse transcribe the RNA input (about 0.5 to 1 ug). TCRdb itself ran the immunoSEQ multiplex PCR reads through MiXCR, one entry per CDR3 protein. The profile shows 150,000 to 200,000 distinct CDR3 sequences, about 91% of them singletons.

Sequencing was carried out using CD4+ T cells from PBMCs. The J gene is TRBJ2-3, the V gene TRBV3-1; 8 nucleotides align to TRBD2. The TCR originated in a human donor in good health. The CDR3 DNA follows: TGTGCCAGCAGCCGTAGCGGGGACCAAGCAGATACGCAGTATTTT. The encoded protein is CASSRSGDQADTQYF.